The present T cell receptor (beta chain) was sequenced within a study of T cell repertoires in cytomegalovirus infection. Study background: Public signatures in TCR beta pointed to CMV infection and matching HLA type. Points from the study as a whole: Across the ex vivo response, the dominant clonotypes were HLA-C-restricted CMV-specific TCR beta clonotypes.

TCRdb reprocessed the reads with MiXCR, giving one entry per CDR3 protein. Among around 550,000 distinct CDR3 sequences listed, around a quarter were seen once. With respect to this clonotype: Its antigen is unknown.

This CDR3 has 16 residues. The germline V gene encodes CDR1 SGHDN and CDR2 FVKESK. V was pared by 4 bases and J by 6 bases, with 11 bases of the junction left unmatched. The receptor was isolated from a human donor in good health (CMV status not recorded). Some clones in this sample may be carry-over from other donors' samples. Sequencing was carried out using PBMCs. This chain connects TRBV14 to TRBJ2-3; 9 nucleotides match TRBD2. The CDR3 loop is CASSLGVAGVFDTQYF. Written as DNA, the CDR3 is TGTGCCAGCAGCCTCGGGGTAGCGGGAGTATTCGATACGCAGTATTTT.